This T cell receptor (beta chain) was profiled in a study of CD8+CD57+ T cells in acquired aplastic anemia. Study information: Sorted CD4+ and CD8+ cells gave a mean 3.2 ug DNA, range 0.2 to 27.4 ug. Study observations and caveats: Patients had twenty-nine CD8+ CDR3 sequences in common with controls (the shared set).

J lost 2 bases, V lost 5 bases, and 8 bases had no gene match. Germline V CDR1 and CDR2: SGHVS, FQNEAQ. The CDR3 runs 17 residues. By flow cytometry, patients selected for sequencing had shown an expansion of CD8+CD57+ cells. The patients all had a severe acquired aplastic anemia diagnosis. Therapy had not been given to patients before blood sampling. Concerning this clonotype: Its antigen is not known.

For CDR3 and TCR beta VDJ profiling, genomic DNA was the template used. TCRdb passed the reads through MiXCR, listing each CDR3 protein once. This table holds some 170,000 distinct CDR3 sequences, 63% found once. This TCR was recovered from a human donor with aplastic anemia. The V gene is TRBV7-8, the J gene TRBJ2-7, with 14 bases identical to TRBD2. The sequenced sample consisted of sorted CD4+, CD8+, or CD8+CD57+ T cells (not recorded which) from PBMCs. This CDR3 is CASSQPGLAGAAYEQYF. For the CDR3, the DNA is TGTGCCAGCAGCCAACCGGGACTAGCGGGGGCGGCCTACGAGCAGTACTTC.